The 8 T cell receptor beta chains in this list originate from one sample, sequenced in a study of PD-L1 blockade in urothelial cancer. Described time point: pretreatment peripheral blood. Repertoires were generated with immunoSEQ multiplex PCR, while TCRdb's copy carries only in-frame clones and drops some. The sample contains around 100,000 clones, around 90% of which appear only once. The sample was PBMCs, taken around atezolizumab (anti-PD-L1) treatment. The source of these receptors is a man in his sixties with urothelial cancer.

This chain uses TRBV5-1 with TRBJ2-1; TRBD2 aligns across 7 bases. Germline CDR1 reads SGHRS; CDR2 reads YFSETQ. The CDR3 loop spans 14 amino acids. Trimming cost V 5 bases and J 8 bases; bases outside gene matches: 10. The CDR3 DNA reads TGCGCCAGCAGTTTCGCGGGAGCGGATGATGAGCAGTTCTTC. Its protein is CASSFAGADDEQFF.

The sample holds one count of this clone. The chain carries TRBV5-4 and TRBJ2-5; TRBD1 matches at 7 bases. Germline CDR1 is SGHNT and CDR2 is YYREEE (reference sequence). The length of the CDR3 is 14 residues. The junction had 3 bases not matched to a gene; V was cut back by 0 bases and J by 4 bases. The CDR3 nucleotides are TGTGCCAGCAGCTTGGACAGGGGCTCAGAGACCCAGTACTTC. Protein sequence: CASSLDRGSETQYF.

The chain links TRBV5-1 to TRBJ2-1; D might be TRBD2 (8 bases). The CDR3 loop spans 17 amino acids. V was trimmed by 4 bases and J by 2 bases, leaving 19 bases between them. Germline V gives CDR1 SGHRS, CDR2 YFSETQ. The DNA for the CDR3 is TGCGCCAGCAGCGGATCCTTAGCGGGACAGACCTACAATGAGCAGTTCTTC. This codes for CASSGSLAGQTYNEQFF.

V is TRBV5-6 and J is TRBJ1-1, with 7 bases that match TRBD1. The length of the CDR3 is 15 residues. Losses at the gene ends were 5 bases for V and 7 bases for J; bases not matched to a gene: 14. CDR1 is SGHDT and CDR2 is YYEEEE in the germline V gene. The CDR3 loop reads CASRATGSRSGEAFF. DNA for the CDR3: TGTGCCAGCAGGGCGACAGGGTCGAGGAGTGGTGAAGCTTTCTTT.

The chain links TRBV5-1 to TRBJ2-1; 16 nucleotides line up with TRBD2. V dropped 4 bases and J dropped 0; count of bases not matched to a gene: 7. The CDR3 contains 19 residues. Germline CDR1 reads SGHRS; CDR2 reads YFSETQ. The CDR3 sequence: CASSQGLAGGVSSYNEQFF. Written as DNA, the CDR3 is TGCGCCAGCAGCCAGGGACTAGCGGGAGGGGTTAGCTCCTACAATGAGCAGTTCTTC.

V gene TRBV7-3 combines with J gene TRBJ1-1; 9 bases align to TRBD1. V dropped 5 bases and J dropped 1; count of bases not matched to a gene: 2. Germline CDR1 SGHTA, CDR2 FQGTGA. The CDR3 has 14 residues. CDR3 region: CASSRQGGNTEAFF. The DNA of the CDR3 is TGTGCCAGCAGCAGACAGGGGGGGAACACTGAAGCTTTCTTT.

The CDR3 bases are TGTGCCAGCAGTGGATCAACAGGGGGCAGTCAGCCCCAGCATTTT. Protein product: CASSGSTGGSQPQHF. The chain couples TRBV2 to TRBJ1-5, with 9 bases aligning to TRBD1. The CDR3 length is 15 residues. CDR1 SNHLY and CDR2 FYNNEI come from the germline V gene. Trimming cost V 4 bases and J 6 bases; bases outside gene matches: 7.

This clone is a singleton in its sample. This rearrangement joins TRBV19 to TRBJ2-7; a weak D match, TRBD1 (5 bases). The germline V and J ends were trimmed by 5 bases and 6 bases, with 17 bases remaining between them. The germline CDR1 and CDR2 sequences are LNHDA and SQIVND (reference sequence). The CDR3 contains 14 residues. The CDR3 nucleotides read TGTGCCAGTAGTCCCCAGGGCCCGGAGTCCGAGCAGTACTTC. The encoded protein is CASSPQGPESEQYF.